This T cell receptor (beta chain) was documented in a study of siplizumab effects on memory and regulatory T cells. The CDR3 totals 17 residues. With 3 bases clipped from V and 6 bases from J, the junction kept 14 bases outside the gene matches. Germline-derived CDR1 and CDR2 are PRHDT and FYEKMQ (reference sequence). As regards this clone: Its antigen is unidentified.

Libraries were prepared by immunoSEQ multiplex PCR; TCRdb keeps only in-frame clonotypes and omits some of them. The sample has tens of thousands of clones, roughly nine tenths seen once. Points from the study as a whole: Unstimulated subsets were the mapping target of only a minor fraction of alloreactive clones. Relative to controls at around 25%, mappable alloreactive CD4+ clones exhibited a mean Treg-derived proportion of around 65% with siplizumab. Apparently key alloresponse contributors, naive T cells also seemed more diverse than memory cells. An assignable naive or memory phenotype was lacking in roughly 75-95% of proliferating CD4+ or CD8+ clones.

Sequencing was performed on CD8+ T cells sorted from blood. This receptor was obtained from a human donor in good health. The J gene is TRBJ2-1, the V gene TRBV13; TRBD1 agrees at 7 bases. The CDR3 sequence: CASSFTMDRTSPNEQFF. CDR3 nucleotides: TGTGCCAGCAGCTTTACGATGGACAGGACCTCCCCCAATGAGCAGTTCTTC. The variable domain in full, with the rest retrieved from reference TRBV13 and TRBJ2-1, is AAGVIQSPRHLIKEKRETATLKCYPIPRHDTVYWYQQGPGQDPQFLISFYEKMQSDKGSIPDRFSAQQFSDYHSELNMSSLELGDSALYFCASSFTMDRTSPNEQFFGPGTRLTVL.